The 5 T cell receptor beta chains in this list originate from one sample, sequenced in a study of Graves' ophthalmopathy and Graves' hyperthyroidism. For repertoire sequencing, the TCR beta CDR3 regions were amplified from RNA transcripts. First-round RT-PCR relied on HTBI primers, and a second-round multiplex PCR came next. Each CDR3 protein gets one entry after TCRdb re-called the multiplex PCR reads with MiXCR. The sample gives under 60,000 distinct CDR3 sequences, around 50% of which show up once; roughly 4.3% is in the top ten. The sequenced sample consisted of peripheral blood. These TCRs come from an adult woman with Graves' ophthalmopathy.

This clonotype was counted between two and nine times. The chain has TRBV18 and TRBJ1-5; weak D call: TRBD1 (6 bases). The CDR3 contains 15 residues. Trimming removed 4 bases from V and 7 bases from J, with 17 bases in between. Germline CDR1 reads KGHSH; CDR2 reads LQKENI. The CDR3 spells CASSLGTKVWQPQHF. CDR3 sequence (DNA): TGTGCCAGCTCACTCGGGACAAAAGTATGGCAGCCCCAGCATTTT.

The chain employs TRBV30 and TRBJ2-7, with D hard to call. The CDR3 sequence is 13 residues long. Germline V lookup: CDR1 GTSNPN, CDR2 SVGIG (reference sequence). V shed 1 base and J shed 2 bases, with 9 bases lying between them. CDR3 sequence (DNA): TGTGCCTGGAGTGCTTTACCCCCCTACGAGCAGTACTTC. This encodes CAWSALPPYEQYF.

The chain has TRBV19 and TRBJ2-3; D unresolved. Per the germline V gene, CDR1 is LNHDA and CDR2 is SQIVND (reference sequence). There are 14 residues in the CDR3. The V end lost 7 bases, the J end lost 6 bases, and 17 bases lay between the germline ends. This CDR3 reads CASNPPKVADTQYF. The CDR3 DNA is TGTGCCAGTAATCCTCCCAAGGTGGCCGATACGCAGTATTTT.

This clonotype was observed at least ten times. This chain connects TRBV28 to TRBJ2-2; tentatively, D is TRBD1 (6 bases). Germline-derived CDR1 and CDR2 are MDHEN and SYDVKM. Trimming cost V 6 bases and J 3 bases, with 14 bases left between them. The CDR3 length is 15 residues. CDR3 bases: TGTGCCAGCAGCATACTCAAGGGGGACACCGGGGAGCTGTTTTTT. Translation gives CASSILKGDTGELFF.

With regard to this clonotype: At one end, the junction sequence differs from germline, possibly due to a read error. The chain is built from TRBV6-1 and TRBJ1-2; a possible D gene is TRBD1 (6 bases). The CDR3 runs to 13 residues. Germline loops: CDR1 MNHNS, CDR2 SASEGT. The CDR3 nucleotides read TGTGCCAACAGTGACCAGGGGAGACGGGGCTACACCTTT. This translates into CANSDQGRRGYTF.